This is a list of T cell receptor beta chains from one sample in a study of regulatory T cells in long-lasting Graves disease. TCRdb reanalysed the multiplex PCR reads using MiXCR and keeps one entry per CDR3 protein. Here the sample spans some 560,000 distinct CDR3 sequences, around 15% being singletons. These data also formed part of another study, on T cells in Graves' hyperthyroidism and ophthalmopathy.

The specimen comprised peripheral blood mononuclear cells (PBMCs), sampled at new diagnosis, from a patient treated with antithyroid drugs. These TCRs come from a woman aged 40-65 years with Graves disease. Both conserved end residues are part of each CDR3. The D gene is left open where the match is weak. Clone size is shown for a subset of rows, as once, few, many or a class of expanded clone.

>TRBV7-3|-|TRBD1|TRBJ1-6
TGTGTCAGCAGCCCTCAGACAGGGGCAGAGTCACCCCTCCACTTT
CVSSPQTGAESPLHF
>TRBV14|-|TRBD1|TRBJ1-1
TGTGCCAGCAGCCAAGATCTCAGGGGACAGGGTGGGAACACTGAAGCTTTCTTT
CASSQDLRGQGGNTEAFF
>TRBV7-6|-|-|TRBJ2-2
TGTGCCAGCAGATTGGTCGGGGAGCTGTTTTTT
CASRLVGELFF
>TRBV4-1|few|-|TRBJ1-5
TGCGCCAGCAGCCAGGTTAATAATCAGCCCCAGCATTTT
CASSQVNNQPQHF
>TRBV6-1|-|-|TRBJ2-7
TGTGCCAGCATCGGGAGTACCTACGAGCAGTACTTC
CASIGSTYEQYF
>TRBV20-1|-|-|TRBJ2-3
TGCAGTGCTAGGGGGACCGGGGACCGTATGGCAGATACGCAGTATTTT
CSARGTGDRMADTQYF
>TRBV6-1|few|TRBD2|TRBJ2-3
TGTGCCAGCAGTGAGGCGGGGGGCCTGGGCGATACGCAGTATTTT
CASSEAGGLGDTQYF
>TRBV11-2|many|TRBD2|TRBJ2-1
TGTGCCAGCAGCTTAGAGGGAGCGGGGGGGTCGCAGTTCTTC
CASSLEGAGGSQFF
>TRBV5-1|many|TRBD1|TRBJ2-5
TGCGCCAGCGAAACAGGGGGCGGCGAGACCCAGTACTTC
CASETGGGETQYF
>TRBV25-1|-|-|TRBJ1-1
TGTGCCAGCAGTGAAAATGCCTTTGCGATGAACACTGAAGCTTTCTTT
CASSENAFAMNTEAFF
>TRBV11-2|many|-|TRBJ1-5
TGTGCCAGCAGCTCAGGGACCGATCAGCCCCAGCATTTT
CASSSGTDQPQHF
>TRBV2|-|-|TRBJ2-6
TGTGCCAGCATGTGGGGGACCCCGGCTGGGGCCAACGTCCTGACTTTC
CASMWGTPAGANVLTF
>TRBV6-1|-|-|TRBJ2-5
TGTGCCAGCAGTGAAGCCTCCGGACCACAGAAGAGAACCCAGTACTTC
CASSEASGPQKRTQYF
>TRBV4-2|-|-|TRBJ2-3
TGTGCCAGCAGCCAAGACGGAAGGCCGGATACGCAGTATTTT
CASSQDGRPDTQYF
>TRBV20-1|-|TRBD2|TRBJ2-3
TGCAGTGCTAGAGGCTTCGCGGGGGGGCCTCGTGCAGATACGCAGTATTTT
CSARGFAGGPRADTQYF
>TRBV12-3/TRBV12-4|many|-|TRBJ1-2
TGTGCCAGCAGTCCGGACGGCGGCTATGGCTACACCTTC
CASSPDGGYGYTF
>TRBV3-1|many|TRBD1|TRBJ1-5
TGTGCCAGCAGCCAAGATGGGGGACAGGGCGCCCAGCCCCAGCATTTT
CASSQDGGQGAQPQHF
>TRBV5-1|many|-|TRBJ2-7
TGCGCCAGCAGCTTGGACGCTGACGGACGCTACGAGCAGTACTTC
CASSLDADGRYEQYF
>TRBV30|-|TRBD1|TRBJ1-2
TGTGCCCACCGGAGACAGGGTCTAAACTATGGCTACACCTTC
CAHRRQGLNYGYTF
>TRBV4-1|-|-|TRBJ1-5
TGCGCCAGCAGCCCTCCCGGGGGAGCAGGGCAGCCCCAGCATTTT
CASSPPGGAGQPQHF
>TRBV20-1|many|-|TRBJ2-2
TGCAGTGCTGGGGGACGAAACACCGGGGAGCTGTTTTTT
CSAGGRNTGELFF
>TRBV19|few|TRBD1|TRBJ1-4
TGTGCCAGTACGACAGGGCTTGAAAAACTGTTTTTT
CASTTGLEKLFF
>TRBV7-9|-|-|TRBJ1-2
TGTGCCAGCAGCTCATACACTGTAGTAGCTGGCTACACCTTC
CASSSYTVVAGYTF
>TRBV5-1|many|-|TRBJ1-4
TGCGCCAGCAGCTTGAGGCCCGTTGATGAAAAACTGTTTTTT
CASSLRPVDEKLFF
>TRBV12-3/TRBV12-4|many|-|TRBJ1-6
TGTGCCAGCAGTTTCGGGGGCAGCTCCTATAATTCACCCCTCCACTTT
CASSFGGSSYNSPLHF
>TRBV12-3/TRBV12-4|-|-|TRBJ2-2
TGTGCCACTCCTAAAGGGCCTTATATGAACACCGGGGAGCTGTTTTTT
CATPKGPYMNTGELFF
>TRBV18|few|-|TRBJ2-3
TGTGCCAGCTCGCCGGGGACCCCAGATACGCAGTATTTT
CASSPGTPDTQYF
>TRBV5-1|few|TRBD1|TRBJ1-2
TGCGCCAGCAGCTTCCCGGGACAGGGGGCGCACGGCTACACCTTC
CASSFPGQGAHGYTF
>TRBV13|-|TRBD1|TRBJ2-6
TGTGCCAGCACCTTTGCGGGACAGGTTCTCTCTGGGGCCAACGTCCTGACTTTC
CASTFAGQVLSGANVLTF
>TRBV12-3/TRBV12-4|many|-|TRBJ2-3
TGTGCCAGCAGTTTTTCGGATGTTACGCAGTATTTT
CASSFSDVTQYF
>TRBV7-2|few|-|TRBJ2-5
TGTGCCAGCAGCTTAGATGGTGGTTCTAGTCGTGGCCAGTACTTC
CASSLDGGSSRGQYF
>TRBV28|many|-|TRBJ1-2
TGTGCCAGCAGCCTCGGGGCAGACTATGGCTACACCTTC
CASSLGADYGYTF
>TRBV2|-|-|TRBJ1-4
TGTGCCAGCAGTGTGCACTCGGGTGGCGAAAAACTGTTTTTT
CASSVHSGGEKLFF
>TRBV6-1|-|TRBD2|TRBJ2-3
TGTGCCAGCAGTCTACTAGCGGGGTATAGCACAGATACGCAGTATTTT
CASSLLAGYSTDTQYF
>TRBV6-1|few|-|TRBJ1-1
TGTGCCAGCACCGACTTACAGGGCTTGAACACTGAAGCTTTCTTT
CASTDLQGLNTEAFF
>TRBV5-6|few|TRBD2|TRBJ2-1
TGTGCCAGCAGCTTGGTATTTGCGGGGGACAATGAGCAGTTCTTC
CASSLVFAGDNEQFF
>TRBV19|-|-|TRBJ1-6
TGTGCCAGTAGTATTGGGAACAATAATTCACCCCTCCACTTT
CASSIGNNNSPLHF
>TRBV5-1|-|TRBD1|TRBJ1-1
TGCGCCAGCAGCTTCGGGACAGGGGAGTCTGAAGCTTTCTTT
CASSFGTGESEAFF
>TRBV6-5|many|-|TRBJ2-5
TGTGCCAGCAGTTACTCGAGAGGAGGGAACATTTGGAAAGAGACCCAGTACTTC
CASSYSRGGNIWKETQYF
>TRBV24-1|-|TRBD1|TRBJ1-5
TGTGCCACGAGTGGCCGCCGGGACAGGGGCCCCGGTCAGCCCCAGCATTTT
CATSGRRDRGPGQPQHF
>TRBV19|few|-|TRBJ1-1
TGTGCCAGTAGTATGGGGGGAAGGAACACTGAAGCTTTCTTT
CASSMGGRNTEAFF
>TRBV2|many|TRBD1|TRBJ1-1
TGTGCCAGCATTACCGGGACAGGGAAAAGTGAAGCTTTCTTT
CASITGTGKSEAFF
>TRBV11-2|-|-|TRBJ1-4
TGTGCCAGCAGCTCCGACCATCGGGGGTCCTTTGAAAAACTGTTTTTT
CASSSDHRGSFEKLFF
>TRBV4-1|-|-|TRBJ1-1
TGCGCCAGCAGCCAAGTAACAGCCCGCGGCTCTGAAGCTTTCTTT
CASSQVTARGSEAFF
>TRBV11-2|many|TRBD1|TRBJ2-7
TGTGCCAGCAGCTCCCTCCGGGACAGAGACTACGAGCAGTACTTC
CASSSLRDRDYEQYF
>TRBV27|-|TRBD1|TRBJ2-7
TGTGCCAGCAGCGTAGGACAGGAAGGCTACGAGCAGTACTTC
CASSVGQEGYEQYF
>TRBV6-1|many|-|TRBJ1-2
TGTGCCAGCAGTGAAATAGGCCGGACCTATGGCTACACCTTC
CASSEIGRTYGYTF
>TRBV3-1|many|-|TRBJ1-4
TGTGCCAGCAGCGCAAGTGTGGCAGCAACTAATGAAAAACTGTTTTTT
CASSASVAATNEKLFF
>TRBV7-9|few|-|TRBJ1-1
TGTGCCAGCATCCCCCCGCATCTGGGGACTGAAGCTTTCTTT
CASIPPHLGTEAFF
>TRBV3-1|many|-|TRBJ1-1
TGTGCCAGCAGCCGTTCAGACACAATGAACACTGAAGCTTTCTTT
CASSRSDTMNTEAFF
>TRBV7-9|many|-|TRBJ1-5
TGTGCCAGCACCCTTGGGTCAGGCAGCAATCAGCCCCAGCATTTT
CASTLGSGSNQPQHF
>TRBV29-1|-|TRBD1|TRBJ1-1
TGCAGCGTGGTAGACAGGGGGCGGACCACTGAAGCTTTCTTT
CSVVDRGRTTEAFF
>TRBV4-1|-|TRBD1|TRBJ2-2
TGCGCCAGCAGCCAGGGACAGTCGAACACCGGGGAGCTGTTTTTT
CASSQGQSNTGELFF